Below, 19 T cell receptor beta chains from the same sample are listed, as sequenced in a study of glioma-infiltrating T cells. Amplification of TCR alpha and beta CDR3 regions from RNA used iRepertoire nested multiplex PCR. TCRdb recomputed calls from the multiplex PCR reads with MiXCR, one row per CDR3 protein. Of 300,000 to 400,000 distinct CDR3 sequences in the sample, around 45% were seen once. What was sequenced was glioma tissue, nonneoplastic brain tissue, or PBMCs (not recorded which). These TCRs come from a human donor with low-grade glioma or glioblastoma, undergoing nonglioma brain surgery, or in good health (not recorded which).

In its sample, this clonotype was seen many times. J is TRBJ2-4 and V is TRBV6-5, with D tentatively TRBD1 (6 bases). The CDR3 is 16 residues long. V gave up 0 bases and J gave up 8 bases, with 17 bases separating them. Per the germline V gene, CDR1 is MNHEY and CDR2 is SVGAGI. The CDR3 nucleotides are TGTGCCAGCAGTTACTCGATAGTAGCAGGGGCAGACATTCAGTACTTC. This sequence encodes CASSYSIVAGADIQYF.

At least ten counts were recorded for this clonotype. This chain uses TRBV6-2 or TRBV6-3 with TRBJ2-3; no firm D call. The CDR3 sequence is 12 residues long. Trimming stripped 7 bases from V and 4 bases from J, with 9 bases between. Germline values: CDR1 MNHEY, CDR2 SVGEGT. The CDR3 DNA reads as TGTGCCAGCATGAGGCGCGCAGATACGCAGTATTTT. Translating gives CASMRRADTQYF.

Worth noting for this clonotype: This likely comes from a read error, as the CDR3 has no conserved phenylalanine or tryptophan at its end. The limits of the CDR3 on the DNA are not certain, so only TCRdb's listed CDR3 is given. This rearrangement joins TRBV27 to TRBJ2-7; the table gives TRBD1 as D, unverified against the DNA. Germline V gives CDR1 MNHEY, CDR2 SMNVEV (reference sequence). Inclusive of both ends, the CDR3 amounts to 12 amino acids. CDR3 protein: CASSLSGGERYL.

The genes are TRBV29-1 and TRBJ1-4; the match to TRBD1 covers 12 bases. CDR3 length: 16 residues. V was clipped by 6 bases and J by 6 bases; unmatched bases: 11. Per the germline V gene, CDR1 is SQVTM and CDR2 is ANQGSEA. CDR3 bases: TGCAGCGTGACCTTGGGACAGGGGGCTTTAGATGAAAAACTGTTTTTT. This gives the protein CSVTLGQGALDEKLFF.

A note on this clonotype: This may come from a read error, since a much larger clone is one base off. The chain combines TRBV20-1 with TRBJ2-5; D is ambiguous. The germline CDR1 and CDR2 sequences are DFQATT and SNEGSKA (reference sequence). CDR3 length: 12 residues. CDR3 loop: CSAREGQETQCF. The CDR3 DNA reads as TGCAGTGCTAGAGAGGGCCAAGAGACCCAGTGCTTC.

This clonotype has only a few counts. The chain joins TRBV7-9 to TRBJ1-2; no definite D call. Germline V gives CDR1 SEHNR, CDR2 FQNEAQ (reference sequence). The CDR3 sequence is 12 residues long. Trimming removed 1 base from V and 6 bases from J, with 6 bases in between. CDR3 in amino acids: CASSLDADGYTF. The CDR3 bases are TGTGCCAGCAGCTTAGATGCGGATGGCTACACCTTC.

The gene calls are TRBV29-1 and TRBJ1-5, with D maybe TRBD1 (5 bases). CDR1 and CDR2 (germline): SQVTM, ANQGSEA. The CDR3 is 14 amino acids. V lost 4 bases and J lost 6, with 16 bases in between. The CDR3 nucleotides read TGCAGCGTTGCGGGGACCGGGGTGGGTCAGCCCCAGCATTTT. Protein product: CSVAGTGVGQPQHF.

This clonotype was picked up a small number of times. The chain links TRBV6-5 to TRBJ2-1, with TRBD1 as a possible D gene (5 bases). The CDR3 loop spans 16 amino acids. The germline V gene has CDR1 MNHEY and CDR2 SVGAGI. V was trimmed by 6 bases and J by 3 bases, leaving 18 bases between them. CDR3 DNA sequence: TGTGCCAGCAGCTTGCTCGGCCAGGGAATCTACAATGAGCAGTTCTTC. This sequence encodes CASSLLGQGIYNEQFF.

CDR3 sequence reads: CASRPQQELPQHF. DNA for the CDR3: TGTGCCAGCAGACCTCAGCAAGAACTGCCCCAGCATTTT. The rearrangement links TRBV2 to TRBJ1-5, with D unclear. This CDR3 spans 13 amino acids. Per the germline V gene, CDR1 is SNHLY and CDR2 is FYNNEI. Trimming stripped 6 bases from V and 9 bases from J, with 15 bases between.

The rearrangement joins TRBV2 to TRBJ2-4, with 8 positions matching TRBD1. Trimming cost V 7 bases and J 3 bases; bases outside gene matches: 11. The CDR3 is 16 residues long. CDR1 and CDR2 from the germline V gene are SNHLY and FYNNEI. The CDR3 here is CASNAWTGLVKNIQYF. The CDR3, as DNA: TGTGCCAGCAATGCCTGGACAGGGCTAGTCAAAAACATTCAGTACTTC.

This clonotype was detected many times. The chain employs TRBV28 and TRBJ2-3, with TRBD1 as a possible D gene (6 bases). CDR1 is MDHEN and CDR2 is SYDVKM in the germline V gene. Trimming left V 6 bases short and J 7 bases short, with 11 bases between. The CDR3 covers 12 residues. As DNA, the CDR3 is TGTGCCAGCAGAATACAGGGAAATACGCAGTATTTT. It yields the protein CASRIQGNTQYF.

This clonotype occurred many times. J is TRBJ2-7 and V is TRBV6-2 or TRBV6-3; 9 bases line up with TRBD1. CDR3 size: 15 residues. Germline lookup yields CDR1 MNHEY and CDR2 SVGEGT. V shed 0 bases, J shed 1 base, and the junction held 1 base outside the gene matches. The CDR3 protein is CASSYSGQGSYEQYF. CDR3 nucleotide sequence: TGTGCCAGCAGTTACTCGGGACAGGGATCCTACGAGCAGTACTTC.

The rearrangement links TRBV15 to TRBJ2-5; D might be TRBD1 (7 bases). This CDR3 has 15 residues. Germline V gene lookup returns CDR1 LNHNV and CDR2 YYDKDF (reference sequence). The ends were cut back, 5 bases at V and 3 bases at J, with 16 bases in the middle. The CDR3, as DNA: TGTGCCACCAGCCCCAGGGGGGACAGAAAAGAGACCCAGTACTTC. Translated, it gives CATSPRGDRKETQYF.

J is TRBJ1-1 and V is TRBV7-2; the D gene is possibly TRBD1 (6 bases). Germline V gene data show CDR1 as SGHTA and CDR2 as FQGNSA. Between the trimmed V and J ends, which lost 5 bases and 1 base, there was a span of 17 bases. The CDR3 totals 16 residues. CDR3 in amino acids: CASSKGSRGTNTEAFF. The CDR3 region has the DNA TGTGCCAGCAGCAAGGGGAGTAGGGGGACGAACACTGAAGCTTTCTTT.

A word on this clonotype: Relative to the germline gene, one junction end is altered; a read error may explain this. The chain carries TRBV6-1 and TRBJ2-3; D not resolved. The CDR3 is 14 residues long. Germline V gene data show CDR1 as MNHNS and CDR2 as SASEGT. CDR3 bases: TGTGTCAGCAGTGAAGAAGAAGGGACAGATACGCAGTATTTT. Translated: CVSSEEEGTDTQYF.

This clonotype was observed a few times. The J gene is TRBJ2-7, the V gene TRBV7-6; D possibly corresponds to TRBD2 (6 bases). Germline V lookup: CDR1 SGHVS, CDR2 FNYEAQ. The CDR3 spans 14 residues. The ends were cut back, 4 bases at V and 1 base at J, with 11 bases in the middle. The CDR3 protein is CASSSRGGSYEQYF. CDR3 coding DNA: TGTGCCAGCAGCTCCCGGGGAGGTTCCTACGAGCAGTACTTC.

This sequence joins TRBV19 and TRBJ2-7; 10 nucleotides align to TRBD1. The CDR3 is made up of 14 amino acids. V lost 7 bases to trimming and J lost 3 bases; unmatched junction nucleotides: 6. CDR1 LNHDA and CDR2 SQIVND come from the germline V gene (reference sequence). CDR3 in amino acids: CASKPGQGFYEQYF. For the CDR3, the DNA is TGTGCCAGTAAGCCGGGACAGGGGTTCTACGAGCAGTACTTC.

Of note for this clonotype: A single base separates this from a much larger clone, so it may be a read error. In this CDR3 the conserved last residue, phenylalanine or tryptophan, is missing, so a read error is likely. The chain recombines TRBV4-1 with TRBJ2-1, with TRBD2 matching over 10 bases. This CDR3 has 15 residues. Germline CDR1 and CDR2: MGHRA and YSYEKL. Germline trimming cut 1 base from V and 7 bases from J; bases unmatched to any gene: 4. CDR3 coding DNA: TGCGCCAGCAGCCAAGTCCCGACTAGCGGGAATGAGCAGTTCTCC. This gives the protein CASSQVPTSGNEQFS.

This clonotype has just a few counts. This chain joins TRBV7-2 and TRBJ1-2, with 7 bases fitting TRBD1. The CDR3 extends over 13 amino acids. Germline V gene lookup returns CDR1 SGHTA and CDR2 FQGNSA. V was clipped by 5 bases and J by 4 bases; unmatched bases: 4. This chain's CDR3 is CASSQTGRYGYTF. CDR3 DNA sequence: TGTGCCAGCAGCCAGACAGGGCGCTATGGCTACACCTTC.